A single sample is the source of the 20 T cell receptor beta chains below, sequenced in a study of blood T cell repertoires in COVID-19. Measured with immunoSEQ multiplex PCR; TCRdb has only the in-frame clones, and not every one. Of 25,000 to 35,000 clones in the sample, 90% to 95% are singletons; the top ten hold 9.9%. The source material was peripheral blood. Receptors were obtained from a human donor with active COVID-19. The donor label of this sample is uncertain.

This CDR3 is CASSLVGLEQYF. CDR3 nucleotide sequence: TGTGCCAGCAGTCTAGTGGGGCTTGAGCAGTACTTC. This chain uses TRBV12-3 or TRBV12-4 with TRBJ2-7; D might be TRBD1 (5 bases). This CDR3 has 12 residues. The germline V and J ends were trimmed by 5 bases and 7 bases, with 12 bases remaining between them.

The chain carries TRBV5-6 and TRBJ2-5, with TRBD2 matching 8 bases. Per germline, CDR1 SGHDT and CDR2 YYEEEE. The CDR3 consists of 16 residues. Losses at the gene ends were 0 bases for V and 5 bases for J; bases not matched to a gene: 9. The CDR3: CASSLARGGAFETQYF. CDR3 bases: TGTGCCAGCAGCTTGGCCCGGGGGGGGGCCTTCGAGACCCAGTACTTC.

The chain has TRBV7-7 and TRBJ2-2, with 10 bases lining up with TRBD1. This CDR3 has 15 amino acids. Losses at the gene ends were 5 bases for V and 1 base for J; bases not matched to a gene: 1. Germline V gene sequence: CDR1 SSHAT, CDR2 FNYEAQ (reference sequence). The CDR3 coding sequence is TGTGCCAGCAGCAGGGACAGGGGGAACACCGGGGAGCTGTTTTTT. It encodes CASSRDRGNTGELFF.

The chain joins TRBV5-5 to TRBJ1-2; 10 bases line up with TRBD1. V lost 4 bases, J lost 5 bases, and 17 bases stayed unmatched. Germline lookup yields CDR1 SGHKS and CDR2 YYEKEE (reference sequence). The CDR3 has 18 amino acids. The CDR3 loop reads CASSRSGTGVRPGYGYTF. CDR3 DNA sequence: TGTGCCAGCAGCCGTTCCGGGACAGGGGTGCGCCCGGGGTATGGCTACACCTTC.

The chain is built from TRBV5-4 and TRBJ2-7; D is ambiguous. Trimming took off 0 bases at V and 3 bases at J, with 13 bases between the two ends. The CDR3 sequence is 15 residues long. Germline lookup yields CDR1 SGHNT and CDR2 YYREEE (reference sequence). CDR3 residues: CASSLAQARIYEQYF. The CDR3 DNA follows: TGTGCCAGCAGCTTGGCCCAGGCCCGGATCTACGAGCAGTACTTC.

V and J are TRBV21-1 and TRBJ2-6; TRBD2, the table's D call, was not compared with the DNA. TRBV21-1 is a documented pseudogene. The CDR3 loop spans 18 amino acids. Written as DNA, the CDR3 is TGTGCCAGCAGCAAAGCGGGAGGGGCTCACTCTGGGGCCAACGTCCTGACTTTC. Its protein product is CASSKAGGAHSGANVLTF.

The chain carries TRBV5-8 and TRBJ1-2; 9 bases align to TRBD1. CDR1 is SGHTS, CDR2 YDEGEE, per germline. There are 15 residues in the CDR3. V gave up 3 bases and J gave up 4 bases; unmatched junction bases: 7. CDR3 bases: TGTGCCAGCAGCTCTTGGGGGGGACAGGGCTATGGCTACACCTTC. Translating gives CASSSWGGQGYGYTF.

Here the CDR3 reads CASSFEGRTDTQYF. The CDR3 coding sequence is TGTGCCAGCAGCTTTGAGGGCCGCACAGATACGCAGTATTTT. V usage is TRBV7-9 and J usage is TRBJ2-3, with D possibly TRBD2 on 5 matching bases. Germline assignment: CDR1 SEHNR and CDR2 FQNEAQ (reference sequence). The V and J ends lost 3 bases and 1 base respectively, with 8 bases between them. This CDR3 has 14 amino acids.

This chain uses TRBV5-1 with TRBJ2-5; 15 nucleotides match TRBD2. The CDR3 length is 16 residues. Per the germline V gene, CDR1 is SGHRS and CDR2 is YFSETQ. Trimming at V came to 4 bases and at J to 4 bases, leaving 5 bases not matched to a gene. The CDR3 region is CASSSGLAGGPETQYF. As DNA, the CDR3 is TGCGCCAGCAGCAGCGGACTAGCGGGAGGGCCAGAGACCCAGTACTTC.

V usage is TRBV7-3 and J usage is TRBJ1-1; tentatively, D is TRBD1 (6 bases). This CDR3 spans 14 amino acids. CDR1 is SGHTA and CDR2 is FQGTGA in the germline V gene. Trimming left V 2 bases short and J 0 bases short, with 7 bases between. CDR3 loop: CASSLGQMNTEAFF. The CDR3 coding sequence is TGTGCCAGCAGCTTAGGACAGATGAACACTGAAGCTTTCTTT.

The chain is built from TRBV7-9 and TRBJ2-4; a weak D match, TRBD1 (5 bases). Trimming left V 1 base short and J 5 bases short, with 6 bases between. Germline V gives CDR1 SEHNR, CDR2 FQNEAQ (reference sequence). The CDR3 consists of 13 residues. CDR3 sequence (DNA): TGTGCCAGCAGCTTAGGCAGGGAAAACATTCAGTACTTC. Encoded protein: CASSLGRENIQYF.

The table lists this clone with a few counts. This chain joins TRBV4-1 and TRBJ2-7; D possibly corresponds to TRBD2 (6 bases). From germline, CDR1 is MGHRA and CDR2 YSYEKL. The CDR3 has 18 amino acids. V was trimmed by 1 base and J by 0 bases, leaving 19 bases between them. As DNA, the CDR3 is TGCGCCAGCAGCCAAGCCTTACTTGGAGCGGGTAGCTCCTACGAGCAGTACTTC. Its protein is CASSQALLGAGSSYEQYF.

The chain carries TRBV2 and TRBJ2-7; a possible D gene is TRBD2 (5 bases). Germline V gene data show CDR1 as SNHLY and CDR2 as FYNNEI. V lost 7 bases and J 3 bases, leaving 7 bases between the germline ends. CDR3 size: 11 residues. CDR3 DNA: TGTGCCAGCATAGAGGGCTACGAGCAGTACTTC. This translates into CASIEGYEQYF.

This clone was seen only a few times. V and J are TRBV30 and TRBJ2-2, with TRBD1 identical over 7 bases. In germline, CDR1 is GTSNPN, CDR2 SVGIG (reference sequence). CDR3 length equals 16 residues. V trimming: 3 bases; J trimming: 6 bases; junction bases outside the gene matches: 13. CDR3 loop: CAWSDRVNWMAGELFF. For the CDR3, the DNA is TGTGCCTGGAGCGACAGGGTAAACTGGATGGCCGGGGAGCTGTTTTTT.

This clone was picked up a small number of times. CDR3 nucleotides: TGTGCCAGCAGCCCGGCCCTGGGCAACACAGATACGCAGTATTTT. Translation: CASSPALGNTDTQYF. This sequence joins TRBV7-3 and TRBJ2-3; D is undetermined. Looked up from germline, CDR1 is SGHTA and CDR2 is FQGTGA. The CDR3 consists of 15 residues. The V end lost 5 bases, the J end lost 2 bases, and 14 bases lay between the germline ends.

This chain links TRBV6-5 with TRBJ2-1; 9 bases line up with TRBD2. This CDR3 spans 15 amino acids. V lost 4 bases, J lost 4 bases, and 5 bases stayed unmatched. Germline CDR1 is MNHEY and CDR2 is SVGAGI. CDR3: CASSSSGTTYNEQFF. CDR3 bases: TGTGCCAGCAGTTCTAGCGGGACGACTTACAATGAGCAGTTCTTC.

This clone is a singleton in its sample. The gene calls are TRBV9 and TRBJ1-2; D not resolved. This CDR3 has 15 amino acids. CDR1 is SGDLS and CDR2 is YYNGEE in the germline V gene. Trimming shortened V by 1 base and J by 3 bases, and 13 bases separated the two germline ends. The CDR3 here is CASSVFPSGDYGYTF. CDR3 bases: TGTGCCAGCAGCGTATTCCCGAGCGGGGACTATGGCTACACCTTC.

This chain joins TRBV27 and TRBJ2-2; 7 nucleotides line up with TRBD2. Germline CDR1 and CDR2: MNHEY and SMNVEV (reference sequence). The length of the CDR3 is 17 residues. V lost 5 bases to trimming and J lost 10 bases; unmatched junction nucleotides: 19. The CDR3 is CASSPSAGIGGGLELFF. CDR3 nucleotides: TGTGCCAGCAGTCCATCCGCGGGGATTGGGGGGGGATTGGAGCTGTTTTTT.

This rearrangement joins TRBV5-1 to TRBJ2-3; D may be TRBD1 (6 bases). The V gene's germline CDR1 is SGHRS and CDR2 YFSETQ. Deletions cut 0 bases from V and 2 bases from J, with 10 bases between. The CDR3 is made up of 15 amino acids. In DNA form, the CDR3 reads TGCGCCAGCAGCTTGGTACAGGGACACACAGATACGCAGTATTTT. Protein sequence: CASSLVQGHTDTQYF.

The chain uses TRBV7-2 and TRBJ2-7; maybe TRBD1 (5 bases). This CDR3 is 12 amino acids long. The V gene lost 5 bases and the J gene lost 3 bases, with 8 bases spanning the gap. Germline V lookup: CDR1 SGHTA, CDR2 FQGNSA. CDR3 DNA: TGTGCCAGCAGCGGGCAGGGCTACGAGCAGTACTTC. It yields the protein CASSGQGYEQYF.